The 2 T cell receptor beta chains presented below share a single source sample, sequenced in a study of identical twins. TCRdb fed the 5' RACE reads into MiXCR, producing one record per CDR3 protein. The sample contains 1,800,000 or so distinct CDR3 sequences, roughly a third of which appear only once. The specimen sequenced was cord blood. Receptor source: a newborn girl in good health.

This clonotype turned up a few times. The chain joins TRBV28 to TRBJ2-2; D is unclear. The CDR3 is made up of 13 amino acids. The germline CDR1 and CDR2 sequences are MDHEN and SYDVKM. The V and J ends lost 1 base and 7 bases respectively, with 7 bases between them. The DNA of the CDR3 is TGTGCCAGCAGTTTATTAGGTTACGGGGAGCTGTTTTTT. As protein: CASSLLGYGELFF.

The V call is TRBV27, the J call TRBJ1-1; possibly TRBD1 for D (6 bases). The CDR3 runs to 14 residues. Trimming took off 6 bases at V and 2 bases at J, with 13 bases between the two ends. Germline lookup yields CDR1 MNHEY and CDR2 SMNVEV (reference sequence). The CDR3 nucleotides read TGTGCCAGCAGCCTTCAGGGACATAACACTGAAGCTTTCTTT. This translates into CASSLQGHNTEAFF.